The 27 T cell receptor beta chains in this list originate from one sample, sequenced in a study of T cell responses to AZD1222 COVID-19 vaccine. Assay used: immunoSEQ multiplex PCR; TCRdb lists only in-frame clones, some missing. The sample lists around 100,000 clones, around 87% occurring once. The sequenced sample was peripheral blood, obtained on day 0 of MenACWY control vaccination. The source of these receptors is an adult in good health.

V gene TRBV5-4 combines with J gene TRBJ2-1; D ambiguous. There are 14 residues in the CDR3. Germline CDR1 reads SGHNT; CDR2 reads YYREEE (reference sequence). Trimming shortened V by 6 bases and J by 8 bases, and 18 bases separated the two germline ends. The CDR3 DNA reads TGTGCCAGCACCTCGCTTCGGCGGCCCCATGAGCAGTTCTTC. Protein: CASTSLRRPHEQFF.

CDR3 region: CASSLDGVGLSSYEQYF. The CDR3 DNA is TGTGCCAGCAGCTTAGATGGGGTCGGACTTAGCTCCTACGAGCAGTACTTC. V usage is TRBV11-2 and J usage is TRBJ2-7; D possibly corresponds to TRBD2 (5 bases). This CDR3 is 17 amino acids long. The ends were cut back, 0 bases at V and 0 bases at J, with 15 bases in the middle. Germline assignment: CDR1 SGHAT and CDR2 FQNNGV.

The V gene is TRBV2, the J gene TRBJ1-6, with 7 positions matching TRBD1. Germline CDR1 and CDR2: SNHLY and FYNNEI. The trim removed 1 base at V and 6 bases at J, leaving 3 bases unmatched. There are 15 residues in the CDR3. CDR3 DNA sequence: TGTGCCAGCAGTGAAGGAGGGACAGTTAATTCACCCCTCCACTTT. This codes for CASSEGGTVNSPLHF.

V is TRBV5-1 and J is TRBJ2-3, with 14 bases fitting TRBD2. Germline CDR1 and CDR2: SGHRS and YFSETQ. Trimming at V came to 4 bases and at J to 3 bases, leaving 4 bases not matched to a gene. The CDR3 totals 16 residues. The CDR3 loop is CASSQGLAGETDTQYF. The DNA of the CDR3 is TGCGCCAGCAGCCAGGGACTAGCGGGGGAAACAGATACGCAGTATTTT.

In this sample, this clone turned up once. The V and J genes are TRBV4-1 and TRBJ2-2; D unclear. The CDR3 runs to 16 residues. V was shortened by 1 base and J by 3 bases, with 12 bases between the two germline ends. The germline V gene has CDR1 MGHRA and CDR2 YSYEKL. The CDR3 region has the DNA TGCGCCAGCAGCCAAGGGCAGGCCACTTACACCGGGGAGCTGTTTTTT. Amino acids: CASSQGQATYTGELFF.

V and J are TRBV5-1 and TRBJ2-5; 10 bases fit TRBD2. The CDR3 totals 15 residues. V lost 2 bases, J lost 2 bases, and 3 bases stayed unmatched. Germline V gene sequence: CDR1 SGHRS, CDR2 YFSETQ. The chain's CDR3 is CASSFTSGAQETQYF. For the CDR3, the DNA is TGCGCCAGCAGCTTTACTAGCGGGGCTCAAGAGACCCAGTACTTC.

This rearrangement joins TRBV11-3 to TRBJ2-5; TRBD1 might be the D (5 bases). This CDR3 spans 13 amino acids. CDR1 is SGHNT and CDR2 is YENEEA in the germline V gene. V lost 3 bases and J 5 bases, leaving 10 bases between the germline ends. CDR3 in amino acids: CASSFQGSETQYF. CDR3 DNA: TGTGCCAGCAGCTTTCAGGGCAGTGAGACCCAGTACTTC.

The CDR3 sequence is CASSLWASAIYGYTF. The CDR3 coding sequence is TGCGCCAGCAGCTTGTGGGCATCCGCGATCTATGGCTACACCTTC. The chain links TRBV5-1 to TRBJ1-2; D remains unclear. This CDR3 spans 15 amino acids. Per germline, CDR1 SGHRS and CDR2 YFSETQ. V dropped 1 base and J dropped 4 bases, with 14 bases sitting between them. Filled out from reference TRBV5-1 and TRBJ1-2, the complete variable domain reads KAGVTQTPRYLIKTRGQQVTLSCSPISGHRSVSWYQQTPGQGLQFLFEYFSETQRNKGNFPGRFSGRQFSNSRSEMNVSTLELGDSALYLCASSLWASAIYGYTFGSGTRLTVV.

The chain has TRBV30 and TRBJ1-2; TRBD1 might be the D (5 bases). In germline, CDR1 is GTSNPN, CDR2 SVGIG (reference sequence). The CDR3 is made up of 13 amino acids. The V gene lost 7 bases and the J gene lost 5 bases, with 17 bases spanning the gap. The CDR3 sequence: CASSQGEGYGYTF. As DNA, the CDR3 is TGTGCCTCTAGTCAGGGAGAGGGATATGGCTACACCTTC. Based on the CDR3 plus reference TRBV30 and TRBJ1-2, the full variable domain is SQTIHQWPATLVQPVGSPLSLECTVEGTSNPNLYWYRQAAGRGLQLLFYSVGIGQISSEVPQNLSASRPQDRQFILSSKKLLLSDSGFYLCASSQGEGYGYTFGSGTRLTVV.

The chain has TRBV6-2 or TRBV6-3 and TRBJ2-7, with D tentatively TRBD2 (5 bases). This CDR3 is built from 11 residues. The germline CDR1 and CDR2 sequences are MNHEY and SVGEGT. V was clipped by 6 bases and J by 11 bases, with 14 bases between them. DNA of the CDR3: TGTGCCAGCAGCCGAAGAGGGCAGGAGTACTTC. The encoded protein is CASSRRGQEYF.

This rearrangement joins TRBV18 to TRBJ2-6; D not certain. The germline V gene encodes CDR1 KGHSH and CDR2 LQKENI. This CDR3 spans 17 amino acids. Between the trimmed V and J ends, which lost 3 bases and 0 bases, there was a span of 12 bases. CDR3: CASSPPPGGSGANVLTF. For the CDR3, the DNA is TGTGCCAGCTCACCCCCCCCCGGTGGCTCTGGGGCCAACGTCCTGACTTTC.

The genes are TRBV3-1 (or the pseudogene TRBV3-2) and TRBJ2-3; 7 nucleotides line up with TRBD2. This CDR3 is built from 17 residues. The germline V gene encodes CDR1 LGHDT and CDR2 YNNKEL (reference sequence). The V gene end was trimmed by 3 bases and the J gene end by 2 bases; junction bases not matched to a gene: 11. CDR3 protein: CASSQGVGLAVTDTQYF. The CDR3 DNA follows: TGTGCCAGCAGCCAGGGTGTGGGGCTAGCGGTCACAGATACGCAGTATTTT.

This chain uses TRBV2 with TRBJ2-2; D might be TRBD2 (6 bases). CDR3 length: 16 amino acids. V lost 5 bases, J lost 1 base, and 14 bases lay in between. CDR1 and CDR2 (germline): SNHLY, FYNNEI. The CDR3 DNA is TGTGCCAGCAGTCCTAGAGTAGCGGAGAACACCGGGGAGCTGTTTTTT. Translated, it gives CASSPRVAENTGELFF.

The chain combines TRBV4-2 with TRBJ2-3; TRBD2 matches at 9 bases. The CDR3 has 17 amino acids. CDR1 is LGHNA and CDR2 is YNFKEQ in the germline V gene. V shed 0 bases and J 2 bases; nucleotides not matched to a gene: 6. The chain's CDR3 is CASSQEYRGLATDTQYF. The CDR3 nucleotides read TGTGCCAGCAGCCAAGAATACCGGGGACTAGCCACAGATACGCAGTATTTT.

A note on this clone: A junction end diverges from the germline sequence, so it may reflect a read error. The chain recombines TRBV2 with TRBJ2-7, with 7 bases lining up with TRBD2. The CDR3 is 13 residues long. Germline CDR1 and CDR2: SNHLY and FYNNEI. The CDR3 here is CASREGTNYEQYF. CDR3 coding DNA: TGTGCCAGCAGGGAAGGGACTAACTACGAGCAGTACTTC.

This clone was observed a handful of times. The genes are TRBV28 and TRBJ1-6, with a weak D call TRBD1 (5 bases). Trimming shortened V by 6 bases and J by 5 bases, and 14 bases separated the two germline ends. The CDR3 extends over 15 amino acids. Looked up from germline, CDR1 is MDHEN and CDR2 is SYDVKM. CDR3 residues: CASSLTGGNNSPLHF. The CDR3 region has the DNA TGTGCCAGCAGCTTGACCGGGGGTAATAATTCACCCCTCCACTTT.

The CDR3 DNA follows: TGTGCCAGCAGTTTTGGCTGGAATTCACCCCTCCACTTT. This translates into CASSFGWNSPLHF. The J gene is TRBJ1-6, the V gene TRBV12-3 or TRBV12-4; the D is unclear. This CDR3 contains 13 residues. V was pared by 3 bases and J by 7 bases, with 7 bases between.

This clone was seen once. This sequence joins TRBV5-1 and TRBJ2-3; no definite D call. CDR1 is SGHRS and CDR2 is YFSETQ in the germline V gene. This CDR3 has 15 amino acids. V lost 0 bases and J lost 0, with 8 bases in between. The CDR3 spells CASSLAATSTDTQYF. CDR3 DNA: TGCGCCAGCAGCTTGGCCGCGACTAGCACAGATACGCAGTATTTT. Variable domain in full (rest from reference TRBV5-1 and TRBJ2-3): KAGVTQTPRYLIKTRGQQVTLSCSPISGHRSVSWYQQTPGQGLQFLFEYFSETQRNKGNFPGRFSGRQFSNSRSEMNVSTLELGDSALYLCASSLAATSTDTQYFGPGTRLTVL.

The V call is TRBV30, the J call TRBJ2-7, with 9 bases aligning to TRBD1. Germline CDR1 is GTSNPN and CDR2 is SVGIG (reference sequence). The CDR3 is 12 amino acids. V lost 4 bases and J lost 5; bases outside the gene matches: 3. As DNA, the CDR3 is TGTGCCTGGACCCGGGACAGGGACGAGCAGTACTTC. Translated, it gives CAWTRDRDEQYF. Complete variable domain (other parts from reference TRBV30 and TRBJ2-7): SQTIHQWPATLVQPVGSPLSLECTVEGTSNPNLYWYRQAAGRGLQLLFYSVGIGQISSEVPQNLSASRPQDRQFILSSKKLLLSDSGFYLCAWTRDRDEQYFGPGTRLTVT.

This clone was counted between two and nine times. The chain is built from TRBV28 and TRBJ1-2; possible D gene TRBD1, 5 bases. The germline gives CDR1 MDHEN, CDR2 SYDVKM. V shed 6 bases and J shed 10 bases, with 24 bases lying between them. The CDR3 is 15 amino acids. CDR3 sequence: CASRPPPGTYWVYTF. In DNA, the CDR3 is TGTGCCAGCAGGCCGCCTCCCGGGACTTATTGGGTCTACACCTTC.

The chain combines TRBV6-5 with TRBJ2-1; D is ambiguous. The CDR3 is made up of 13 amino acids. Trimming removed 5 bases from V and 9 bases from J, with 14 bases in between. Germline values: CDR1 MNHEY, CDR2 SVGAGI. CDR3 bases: TGTGCCAGCAGTACCGGACCGTGGGGTGAGCAGTTCTTC. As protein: CASSTGPWGEQFF.

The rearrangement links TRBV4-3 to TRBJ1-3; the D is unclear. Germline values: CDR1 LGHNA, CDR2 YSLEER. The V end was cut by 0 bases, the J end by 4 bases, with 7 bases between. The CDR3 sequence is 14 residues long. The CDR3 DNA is TGCGCCAGCAGCCAAGATTATGAAGGAAACACCATATATTTT. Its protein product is CASSQDYEGNTIYF.

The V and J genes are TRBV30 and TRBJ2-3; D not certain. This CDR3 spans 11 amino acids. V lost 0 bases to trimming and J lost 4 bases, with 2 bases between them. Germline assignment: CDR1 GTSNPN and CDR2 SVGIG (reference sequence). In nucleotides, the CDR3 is TGTGCCTGGAGTGTTCCAGATACGCAGTATTTT. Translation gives CAWSVPDTQYF.

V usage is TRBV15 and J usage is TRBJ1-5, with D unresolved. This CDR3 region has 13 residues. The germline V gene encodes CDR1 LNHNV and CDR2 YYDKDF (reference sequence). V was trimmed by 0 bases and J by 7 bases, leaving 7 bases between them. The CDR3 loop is CATSRDWAQPQHF. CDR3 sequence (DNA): TGTGCCACCAGCAGAGATTGGGCCCAGCCCCAGCATTTT.

The chain's CDR3 is CALHGTNSPLHF. The DNA for the CDR3 is TGTGCCCTTCATGGGACTAATTCACCCCTCCACTTT. The rearrangement joins TRBV27 to TRBJ1-6; D may be TRBD1 (5 bases). The V gene lost 11 bases and the J gene lost 6 bases, with 11 bases spanning the gap. CDR3 size: 12 residues. Germline-derived CDR1 and CDR2 are MNHEY and SMNVEV (reference sequence).

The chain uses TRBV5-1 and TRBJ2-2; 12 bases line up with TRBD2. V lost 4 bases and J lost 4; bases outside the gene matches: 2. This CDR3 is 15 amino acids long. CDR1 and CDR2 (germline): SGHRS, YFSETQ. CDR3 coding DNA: TGCGCCAGCAGCGGGGGACTAGCGGGCACCGGGGAGCTGTTTTTT. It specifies CASSGGLAGTGELFF.

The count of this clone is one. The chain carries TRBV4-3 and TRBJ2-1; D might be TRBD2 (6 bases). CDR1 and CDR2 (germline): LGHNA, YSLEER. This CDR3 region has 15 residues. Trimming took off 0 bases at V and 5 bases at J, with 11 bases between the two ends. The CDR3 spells CASSQEKAGHNEQFF. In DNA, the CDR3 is TGCGCCAGCAGCCAAGAAAAAGCGGGTCACAATGAGCAGTTCTTC.